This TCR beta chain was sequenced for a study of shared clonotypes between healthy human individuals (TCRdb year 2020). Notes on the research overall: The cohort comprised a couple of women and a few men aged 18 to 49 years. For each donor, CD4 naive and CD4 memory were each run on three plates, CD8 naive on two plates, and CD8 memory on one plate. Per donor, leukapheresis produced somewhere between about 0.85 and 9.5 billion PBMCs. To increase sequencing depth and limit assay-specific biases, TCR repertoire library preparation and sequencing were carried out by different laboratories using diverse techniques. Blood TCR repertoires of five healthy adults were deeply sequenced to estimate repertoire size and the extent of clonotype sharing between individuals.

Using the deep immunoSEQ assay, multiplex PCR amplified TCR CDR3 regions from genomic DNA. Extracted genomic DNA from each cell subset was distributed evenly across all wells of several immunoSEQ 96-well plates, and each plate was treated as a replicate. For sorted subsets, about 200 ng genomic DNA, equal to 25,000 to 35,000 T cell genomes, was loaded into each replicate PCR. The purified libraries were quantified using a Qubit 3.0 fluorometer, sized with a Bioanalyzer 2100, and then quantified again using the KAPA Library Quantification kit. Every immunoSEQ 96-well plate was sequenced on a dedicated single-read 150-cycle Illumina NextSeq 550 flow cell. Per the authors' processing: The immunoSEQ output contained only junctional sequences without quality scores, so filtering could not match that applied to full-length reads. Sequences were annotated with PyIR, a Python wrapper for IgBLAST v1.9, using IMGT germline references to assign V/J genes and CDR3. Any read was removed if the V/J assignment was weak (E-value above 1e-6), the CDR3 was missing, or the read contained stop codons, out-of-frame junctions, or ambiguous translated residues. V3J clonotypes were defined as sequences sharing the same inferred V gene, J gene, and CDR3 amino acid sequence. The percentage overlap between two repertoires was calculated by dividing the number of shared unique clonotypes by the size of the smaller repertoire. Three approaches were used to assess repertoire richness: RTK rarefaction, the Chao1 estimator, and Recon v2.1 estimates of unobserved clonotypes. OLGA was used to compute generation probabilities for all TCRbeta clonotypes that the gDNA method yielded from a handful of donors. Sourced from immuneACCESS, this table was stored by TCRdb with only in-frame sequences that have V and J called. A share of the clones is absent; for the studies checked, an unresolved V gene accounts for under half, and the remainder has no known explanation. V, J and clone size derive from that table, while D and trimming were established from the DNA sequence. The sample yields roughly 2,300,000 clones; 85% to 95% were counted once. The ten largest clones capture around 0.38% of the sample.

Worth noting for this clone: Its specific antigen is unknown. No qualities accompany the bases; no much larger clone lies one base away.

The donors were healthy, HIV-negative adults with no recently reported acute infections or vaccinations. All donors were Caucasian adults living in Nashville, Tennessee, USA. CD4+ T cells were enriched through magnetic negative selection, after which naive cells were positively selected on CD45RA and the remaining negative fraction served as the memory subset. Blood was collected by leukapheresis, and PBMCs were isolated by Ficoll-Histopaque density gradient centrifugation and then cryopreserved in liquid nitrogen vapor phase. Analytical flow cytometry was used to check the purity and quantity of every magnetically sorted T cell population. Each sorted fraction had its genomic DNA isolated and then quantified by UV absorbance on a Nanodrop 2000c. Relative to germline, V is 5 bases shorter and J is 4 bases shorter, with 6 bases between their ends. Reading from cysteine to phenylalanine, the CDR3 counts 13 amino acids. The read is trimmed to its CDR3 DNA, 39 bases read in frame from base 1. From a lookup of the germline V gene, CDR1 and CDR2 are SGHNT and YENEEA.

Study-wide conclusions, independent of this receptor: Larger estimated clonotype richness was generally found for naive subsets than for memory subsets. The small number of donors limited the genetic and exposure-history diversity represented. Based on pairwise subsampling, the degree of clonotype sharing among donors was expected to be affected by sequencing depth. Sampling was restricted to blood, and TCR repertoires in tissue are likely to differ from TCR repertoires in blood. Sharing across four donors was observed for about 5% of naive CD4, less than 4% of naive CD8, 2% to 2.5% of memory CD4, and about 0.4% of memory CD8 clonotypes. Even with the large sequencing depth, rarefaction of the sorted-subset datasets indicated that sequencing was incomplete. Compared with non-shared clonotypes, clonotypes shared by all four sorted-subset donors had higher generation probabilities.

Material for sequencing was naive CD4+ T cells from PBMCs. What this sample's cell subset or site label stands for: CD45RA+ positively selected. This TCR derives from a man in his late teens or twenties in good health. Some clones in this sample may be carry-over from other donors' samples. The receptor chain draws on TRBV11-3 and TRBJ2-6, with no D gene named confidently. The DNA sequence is TGTGCCAGCAGCCCCTCCGGGGCCAACGTCCTGACTTTC. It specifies CASSPSGANVLTF.